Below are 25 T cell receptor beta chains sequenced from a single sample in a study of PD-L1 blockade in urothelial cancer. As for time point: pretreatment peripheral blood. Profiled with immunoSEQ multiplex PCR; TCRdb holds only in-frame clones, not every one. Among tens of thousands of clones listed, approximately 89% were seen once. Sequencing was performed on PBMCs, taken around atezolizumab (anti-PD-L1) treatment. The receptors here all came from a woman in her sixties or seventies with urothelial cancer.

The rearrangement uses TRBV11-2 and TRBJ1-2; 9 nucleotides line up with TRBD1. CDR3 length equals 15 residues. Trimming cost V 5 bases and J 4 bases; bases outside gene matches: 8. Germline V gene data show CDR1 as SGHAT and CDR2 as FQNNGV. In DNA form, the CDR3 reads TGTGCCAGCAGCAAGCAGACAGGGGGGGTCTATGGCTACACCTTC. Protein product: CASSKQTGGVYGYTF.

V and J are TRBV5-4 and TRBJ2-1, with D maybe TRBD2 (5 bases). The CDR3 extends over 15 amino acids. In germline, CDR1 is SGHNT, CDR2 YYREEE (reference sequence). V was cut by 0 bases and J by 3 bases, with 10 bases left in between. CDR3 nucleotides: TGTGCCAGCAGCTTGGCGGGGTCCAACTACAATGAGCAGTTCTTC. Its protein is CASSLAGSNYNEQFF.

The CDR3 sequence: CASSRTSGGVGTDTQYF. In DNA, the CDR3 is TGTGCCAGCAGCCGCACCTCGGGAGGGGTGGGCACAGATACGCAGTATTTT. The chain carries TRBV4-2 and TRBJ2-3; 8 bases align to TRBD2. Germline V CDR1 and CDR2: LGHNA, YNFKEQ. After removal of 4 bases from V and 1 base from J, the junction contained 10 bases not matched to a gene. The CDR3 loop spans 17 amino acids.

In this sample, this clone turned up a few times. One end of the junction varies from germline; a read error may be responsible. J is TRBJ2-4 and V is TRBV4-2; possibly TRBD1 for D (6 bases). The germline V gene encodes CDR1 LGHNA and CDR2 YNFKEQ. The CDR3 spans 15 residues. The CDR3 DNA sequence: TGTGCCAGCAGCCAAGACGGTAGTGGGGGCCGACGCCGCGACTTC. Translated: CASSQDGSGGRRRDF.

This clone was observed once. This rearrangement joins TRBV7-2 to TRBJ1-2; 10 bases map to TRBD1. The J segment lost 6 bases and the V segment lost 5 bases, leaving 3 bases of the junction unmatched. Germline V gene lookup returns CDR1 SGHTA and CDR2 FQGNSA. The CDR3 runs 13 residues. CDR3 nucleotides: TGTGCCAGCAGCGGCGGGACAGGGGATGGCTACACCTTC. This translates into CASSGGTGDGYTF.

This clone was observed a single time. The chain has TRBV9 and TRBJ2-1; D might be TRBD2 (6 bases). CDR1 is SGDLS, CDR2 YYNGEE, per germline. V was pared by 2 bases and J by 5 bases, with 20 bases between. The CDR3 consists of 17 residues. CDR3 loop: CASSVEQGGVTNNEQFF. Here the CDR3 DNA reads TGTGCCAGCAGCGTTGAGCAGGGAGGAGTGACAAACAATGAGCAGTTCTTC. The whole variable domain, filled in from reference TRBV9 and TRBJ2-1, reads DSGVTQTPKHLITATGQRVTLRCSPRSGDLSVYWYQQSLDQGLQFLIQYYNGEERAKGNILERFSAQQFPDLHSELNLSSLELGDSALYFCASSVEQGGVTNNEQFFGPGTRLTVL.

The CDR3 loop is CASSLRAGGREEETQYF. The CDR3, as DNA: TGTGCCAGCAGCTTAAGGGCAGGCGGGAGGGAGGAAGAGACCCAGTACTTC. V and J are TRBV7-8 and TRBJ2-5, with 9 positions matching TRBD2. The CDR3 consists of 17 residues. The germline V gene encodes CDR1 SGHVS and CDR2 FQNEAQ. Trimming at V came to 2 bases and at J to 3 bases, leaving 10 bases not matched to a gene.

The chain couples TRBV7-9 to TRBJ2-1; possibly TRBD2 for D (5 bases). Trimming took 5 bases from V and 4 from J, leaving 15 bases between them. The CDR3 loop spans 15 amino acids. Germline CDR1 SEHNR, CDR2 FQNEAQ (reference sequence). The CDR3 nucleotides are TGTGCCAGCAGCCCCCCGGGAAGCATTTACAATGAGCAGTTCTTC. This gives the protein CASSPPGSIYNEQFF. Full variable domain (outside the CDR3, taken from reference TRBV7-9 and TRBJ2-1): DTGVSQNPRHKITKRGQNVTFRCDPISEHNRLYWYRQTLGQGPEFLTYFQNEAQLEKSRLLSDRFSAERPKGSFSTLEIQRTEQGDSAMYLCASSPPGSIYNEQFFGPGTRLTVL.

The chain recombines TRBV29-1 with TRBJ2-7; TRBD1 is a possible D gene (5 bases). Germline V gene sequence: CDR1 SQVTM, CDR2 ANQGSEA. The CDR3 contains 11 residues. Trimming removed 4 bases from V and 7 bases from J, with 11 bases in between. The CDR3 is CSVARALEQYF. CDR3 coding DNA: TGCAGCGTTGCCAGGGCGTTAGAGCAGTACTTC.

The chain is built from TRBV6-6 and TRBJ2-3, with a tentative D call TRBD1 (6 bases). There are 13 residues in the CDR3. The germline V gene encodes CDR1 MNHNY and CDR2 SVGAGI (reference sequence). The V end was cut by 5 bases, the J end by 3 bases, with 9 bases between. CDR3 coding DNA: TGTGCCAGCAGTCCTAGGGGGACAGATACGCAGTATTTT. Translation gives CASSPRGTDTQYF.

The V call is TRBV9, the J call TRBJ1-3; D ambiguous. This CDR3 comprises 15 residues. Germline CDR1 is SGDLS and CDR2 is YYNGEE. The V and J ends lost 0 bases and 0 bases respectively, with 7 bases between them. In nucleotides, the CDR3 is TGTGCCAGCAGCGTAGGTACGAGCTCTGGAAACACCATATATTTT. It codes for CASSVGTSSGNTIYF.

The CDR3 reads CASSSTGTAPYEQYF. The CDR3 DNA reads as TGTGCCAGCAGCTCCACCGGGACAGCTCCCTACGAGCAGTACTTC. The chain recombines TRBV7-9 with TRBJ2-7; TRBD1 matches at 7 bases. The germline V gene has CDR1 SEHNR and CDR2 FQNEAQ (reference sequence). V lost 4 bases and J lost 2; bases outside the gene matches: 8. The CDR3 runs to 15 residues.

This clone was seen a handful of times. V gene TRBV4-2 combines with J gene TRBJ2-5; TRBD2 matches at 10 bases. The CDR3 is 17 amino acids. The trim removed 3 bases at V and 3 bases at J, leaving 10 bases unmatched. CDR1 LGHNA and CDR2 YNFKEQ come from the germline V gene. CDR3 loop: CASSHYVAGGPKETQYF. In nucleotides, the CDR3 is TGTGCCAGCAGCCATTATGTAGCGGGAGGTCCCAAAGAGACCCAGTACTTC.

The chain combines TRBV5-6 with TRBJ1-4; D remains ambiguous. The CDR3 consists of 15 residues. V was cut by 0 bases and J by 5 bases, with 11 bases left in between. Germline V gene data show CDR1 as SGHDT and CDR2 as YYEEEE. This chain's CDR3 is CASSLGPGENEKLFF. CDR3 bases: TGTGCCAGCAGCTTGGGGCCGGGAGAGAATGAAAAACTGTTTTTT.

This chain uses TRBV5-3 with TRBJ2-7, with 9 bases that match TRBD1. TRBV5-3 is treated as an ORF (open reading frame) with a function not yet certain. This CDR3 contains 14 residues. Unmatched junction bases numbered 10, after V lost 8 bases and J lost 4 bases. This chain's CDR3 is CASGSGTGFYEQYF. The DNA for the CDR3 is TGTGCCAGTGGCTCCGGGACAGGGTTTTACGAGCAGTACTTC.

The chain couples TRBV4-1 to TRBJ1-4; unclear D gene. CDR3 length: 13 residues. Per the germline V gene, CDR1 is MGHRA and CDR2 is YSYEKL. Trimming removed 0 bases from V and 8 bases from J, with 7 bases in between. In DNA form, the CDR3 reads TGCGCCAGCAGCCAAGATCTGAGCGAAAAACTGTTTTTT. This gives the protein CASSQDLSEKLFF.

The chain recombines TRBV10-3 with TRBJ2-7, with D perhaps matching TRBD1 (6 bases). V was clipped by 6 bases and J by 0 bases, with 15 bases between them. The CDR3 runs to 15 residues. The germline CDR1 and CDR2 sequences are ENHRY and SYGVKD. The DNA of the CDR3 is TGTGCCATCAGCCCCGGGACACTCGGCTCCTACGAGCAGTACTTC. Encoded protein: CAISPGTLGSYEQYF.

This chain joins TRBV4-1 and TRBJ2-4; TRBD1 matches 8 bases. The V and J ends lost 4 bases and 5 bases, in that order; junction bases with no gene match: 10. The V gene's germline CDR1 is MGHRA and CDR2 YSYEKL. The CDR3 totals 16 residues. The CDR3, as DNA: TGCGCCAGCAGCCGGGGGACAGGAGGGGATCAAAACATTCAGTACTTC. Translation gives CASSRGTGGDQNIQYF.

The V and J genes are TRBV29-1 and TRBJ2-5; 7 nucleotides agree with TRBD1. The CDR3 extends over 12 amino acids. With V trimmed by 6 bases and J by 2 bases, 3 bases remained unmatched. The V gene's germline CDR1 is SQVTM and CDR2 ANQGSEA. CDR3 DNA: TGCAGCGTACGACAGGGACAAGAGACCCAGTACTTC. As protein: CSVRQGQETQYF. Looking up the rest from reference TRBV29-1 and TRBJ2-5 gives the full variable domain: SAVISQKPSRDICQRGTSLTIQCQVDSQVTMMFWYRQQPGQSLTLIATANQGSEATYESGFVIDKFPISRPNLTFSTLTVSNMSPEDSSIYLCSVRQGQETQYFGPGTRLLVL.

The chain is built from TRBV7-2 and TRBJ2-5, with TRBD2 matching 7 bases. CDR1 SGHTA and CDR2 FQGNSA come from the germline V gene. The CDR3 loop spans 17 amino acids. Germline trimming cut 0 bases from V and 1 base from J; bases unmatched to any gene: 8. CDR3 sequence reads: CASSLALWEGTQETQYF. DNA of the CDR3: TGTGCCAGCAGCTTAGCGCTTTGGGAGGGAACCCAAGAGACCCAGTACTTC.

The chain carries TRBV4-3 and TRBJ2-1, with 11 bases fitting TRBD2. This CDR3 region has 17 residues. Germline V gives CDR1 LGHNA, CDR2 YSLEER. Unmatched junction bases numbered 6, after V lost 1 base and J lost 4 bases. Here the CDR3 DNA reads TGCGCCAGCAGCCAAGCCACTAGCGGGGGTTATTACAATGAGCAGTTCTTC. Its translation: CASSQATSGGYYNEQFF.

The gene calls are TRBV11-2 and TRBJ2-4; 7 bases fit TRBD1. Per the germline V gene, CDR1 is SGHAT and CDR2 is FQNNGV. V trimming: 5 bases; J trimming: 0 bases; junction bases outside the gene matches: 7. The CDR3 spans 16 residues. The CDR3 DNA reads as TGTGCCAGCAGCCCCCGGACAGGATTAGCCAAAAACATTCAGTACTTC. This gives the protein CASSPRTGLAKNIQYF.

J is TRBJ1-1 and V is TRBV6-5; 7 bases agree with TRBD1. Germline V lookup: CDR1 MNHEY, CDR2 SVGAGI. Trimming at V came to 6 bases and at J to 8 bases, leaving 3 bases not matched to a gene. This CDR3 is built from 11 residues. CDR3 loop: CASSSTGEAFF. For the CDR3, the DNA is TGTGCCAGCAGCTCGACAGGGGAAGCTTTCTTT.

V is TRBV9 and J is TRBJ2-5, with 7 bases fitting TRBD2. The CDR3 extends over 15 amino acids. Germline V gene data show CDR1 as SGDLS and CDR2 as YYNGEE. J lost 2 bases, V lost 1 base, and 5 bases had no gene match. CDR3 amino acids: CASSVRGEGQETQYF. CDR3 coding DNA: TGTGCCAGCAGCGTACGCGGGGAGGGACAAGAGACCCAGTACTTC. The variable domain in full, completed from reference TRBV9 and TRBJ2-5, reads DSGVTQTPKHLITATGQRVTLRCSPRSGDLSVYWYQQSLDQGLQFLIQYYNGEERAKGNILERFSAQQFPDLHSELNLSSLELGDSALYFCASSVRGEGQETQYFGPGTRLLVL.

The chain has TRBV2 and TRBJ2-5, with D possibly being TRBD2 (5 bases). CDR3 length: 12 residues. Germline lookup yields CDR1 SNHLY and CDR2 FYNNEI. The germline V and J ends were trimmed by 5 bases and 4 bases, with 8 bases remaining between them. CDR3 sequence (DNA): TGTGCCAGCAGTCGGACTGCAGAGACCCAGTACTTC. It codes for CASSRTAETQYF.